Below, 13 T cell receptor beta chains from the same sample are listed, as sequenced in a study of PD-L1 blockade in urothelial cancer. Time point: peripheral blood 6 weeks after treatment start. Libraries were prepared by immunoSEQ multiplex PCR; TCRdb keeps only in-frame clonotypes and omits some of them. There are about 36,000 clones in the sample; about 80% occur only once, and roughly 10% lies in the top ten. The source was PBMCs, collected around atezolizumab (anti-PD-L1) treatment. Receptors originate from a man between 40 and 49 years old with urothelial cancer.

This clone was picked up a small number of times. J is TRBJ1-5 and V is TRBV28; TRBD1 matches 9 bases. Germline trimming cut 3 bases from V and 4 bases from J; bases unmatched to any gene: 7. This CDR3 contains 16 residues. Germline-derived CDR1 and CDR2 are MDHEN and SYDVKM. CDR3 bases: TGTGCCAGCAGTTTGACACTGGGACAGGGAAATCAGCCCCAGCATTTT. Translating gives CASSLTLGQGNQPQHF.

The genes are TRBV19 and TRBJ1-5, with a tentative D call TRBD1 (5 bases). The CDR3 runs 15 residues. Germline CDR1 reads LNHDA; CDR2 reads SQIVND (reference sequence). Trimming pared 3 bases from V and 5 bases from J, leaving 14 bases between. This chain's CDR3 is CASSIPWGEYQPQHF. Written as DNA, the CDR3 is TGTGCCAGTAGTATCCCTTGGGGGGAGTATCAGCCCCAGCATTTT.

The chain couples TRBV9 to TRBJ1-2; D ambiguous. V lost 0 bases, J lost 2 bases, and 11 bases lay in between. The CDR3 extends over 15 amino acids. Germline lookup yields CDR1 SGDLS and CDR2 YYNGEE. CDR3 loop: CASSVVDTSNYGYTF. The CDR3 nucleotides are TGTGCCAGCAGCGTAGTAGACACCTCAAACTATGGCTACACCTTC.

The rearrangement joins TRBV2 to TRBJ2-3; D is possibly TRBD2 (6 bases). The germline V gene encodes CDR1 SNHLY and CDR2 FYNNEI. The CDR3 consists of 15 residues. V lost 6 bases and J 6 bases, leaving 19 bases between the germline ends. The CDR3 sequence: CASRLGEDPLDTQYF. The CDR3 DNA is TGTGCCAGCAGGCTGGGGGAGGACCCCCTGGATACGCAGTATTTT. The full variable domain, its missing parts supplied by reference TRBV2 and TRBJ2-3, is EPEVTQTPSHQVTQMGQEVILRCVPISNHLYFYWYRQILGQKVEFLVSFYNNEISEKSEIFDDQFSVERPDGSNFTLKIRSTKLEDSAMYFCASRLGEDPLDTQYFGPGTRLTVL.

The V call is TRBV28, the J call TRBJ1-2; TRBD1 is a possible D gene (5 bases). The V gene lost 2 bases and the J gene lost 6 bases, with 10 bases spanning the gap. This CDR3 comprises 13 residues. The germline CDR1 and CDR2 sequences are MDHEN and SYDVKM. CDR3 residues: CASSLLDSHGYTF. CDR3 nucleotides: TGTGCCAGCAGTTTACTTGACAGCCATGGCTACACCTTC.

In the case of this clone: At one end, the junction sequence differs from germline, possibly due to a read error. The gene calls are TRBV7-9 and TRBJ2-7; D possibly corresponds to TRBD1 (5 bases). This CDR3 spans 14 amino acids. Germline V gene data show CDR1 as SEHNR and CDR2 as FQNEAQ (reference sequence). The CDR3 loop reads CASGLGGREYEQYF. The CDR3 DNA reads as TGTGCCAGCGGCTTAGGCGGCAGGGAATACGAGCAGTACTTC.

The genes are TRBV30 and TRBJ2-7, with 7 bases aligning to TRBD1. V lost 2 bases, J lost 7 bases, and 11 bases stayed unmatched. The length of the CDR3 is 14 residues. The germline V gene encodes CDR1 GTSNPN and CDR2 SVGIG (reference sequence). CDR3: CAWSKSQGFGEQYF. CDR3 DNA: TGTGCCTGGAGTAAGTCACAGGGGTTCGGAGAGCAGTACTTC.

The rearrangement joins TRBV19 to TRBJ2-3, with 7 bases matching TRBD2. The CDR3 has 14 amino acids. Germline V gene sequence: CDR1 LNHDA, CDR2 SQIVND (reference sequence). The ends lost 4 bases at V and 6 bases at J; junction bases unmatched: 7. CDR3 sequence (DNA): TGTGCCAGTAGTACGAAGCGGGGAGCCGATACGCAGTATTTT. This encodes CASSTKRGADTQYF.

This sequence joins TRBV6-1 and TRBJ1-5, with 7 bases lining up with TRBD1. The CDR3 runs 18 residues. With V trimmed by 4 bases and J by 0 bases, 12 bases remained unmatched. Per the germline V gene, CDR1 is MNHNS and CDR2 is SASEGT. The CDR3 DNA sequence: TGTGCCAGCAGTGTGCGACAGGGCTCCTACTATAGCAATCAGCCCCAGCATTTT. Residues: CASSVRQGSYYSNQPQHF.

This chain joins TRBV29-1 and TRBJ2-7; 11 positions agree with TRBD1. The V gene's germline CDR1 is SQVTM and CDR2 ANQGSEA. CDR3 length: 14 residues. Losses at the gene ends were 6 bases for V and 3 bases for J; bases not matched to a gene: 7. CDR3 residues: CSVVGTGGRYEQYF. The CDR3 DNA is TGCAGCGTAGTAGGGACAGGGGGTCGCTACGAGCAGTACTTC.

CDR3 amino acids: CASSQAALAVYEQYF. The CDR3 DNA follows: TGCGCCAGCAGCCAAGCGGCACTAGCGGTCTACGAGCAGTACTTC. This chain links TRBV4-1 with TRBJ2-7, with 8 bases matching TRBD2. Germline CDR1 MGHRA, CDR2 YSYEKL. The CDR3 contains 15 residues. Trimming cost V 1 base and J 3 bases; bases outside gene matches: 5.

CDR3 in amino acids: CASSPLAGGVTDTQYF. DNA for the CDR3: TGTGCCAGCAGCCCCCTAGCGGGAGGCGTCACAGATACGCAGTATTTT. This chain joins TRBV5-5 and TRBJ2-3; 11 positions agree with TRBD2. J lost 2 bases, V lost 4 bases, and 6 bases had no gene match. The CDR3 loop spans 16 amino acids. CDR1 and CDR2 from the germline V gene are SGHKS and YYEKEE (reference sequence).

V is TRBV19 and J is TRBJ2-3, with 9 bases lining up with TRBD2. Germline loops: CDR1 LNHDA, CDR2 SQIVND (reference sequence). The CDR3 spans 14 residues. Trimming removed 6 bases from V and 4 bases from J; junction bases left unmatched: 5. This CDR3 is CASSSSGSSDTQYF. The CDR3 nucleotides are TGTGCCAGTAGCAGTAGCGGGAGCTCAGATACGCAGTATTTT.